Listed below are T cell receptor beta chains from one sample, sequenced in a study of OX40 agonist ivuxolimab in advanced cancers. Using immunoSEQ multiplex PCR, the repertoire was profiled, and TCRdb retains in-frame clones only, with some absent. The top ten hold less than 3.5% of the sample, which has more than 60,000 clones, 83% seen once. Sample: CD4+ or CD8+ T cells sorted from blood, taken in a trial of the OX40 agonist ivuxolimab. All receptors come from an adult with an advanced solid tumor such as melanoma, head and neck, liver or kidney cancer. CDR3s include the opening cysteine and the closing phenylalanine or tryptophan. A D gene is named only where the DNA matches it firmly. Rows give clone size only sometimes, using once, few, many, or a class for an expanded clone.

clone size: NA
D gene: NA
V gene: TRBV30
J gene: TRBJ2-2
CDR3 DNA: TGTGCCTGGAGTGTATTAGGCGGAGGGGGCGGTACCGGGGAGCTGTTTTTT
CDR3 protein: CAWSVLGGGGGTGELFF

clone size: NA
D gene: NA
V gene: TRBV5-6
J gene: TRBJ2-7
CDR3 DNA: TGTGCCAGCAGCTTGGTGACCTACGAGCAGTACTTC
CDR3 protein: CASSLVTYEQYF

clone size: NA
D gene: TRBD2
V gene: TRBV19
J gene: TRBJ2-2
CDR3 DNA: TGTGCCAGTGCATCCTTCCCGGGGGGGCTAAACACCGGGGAGCTGTTTTTT
CDR3 protein: CASASFPGGLNTGELFF

clone size: NA
D gene: NA
V gene: TRBV2
J gene: TRBJ2-5
CDR3 DNA: TGTGCCAGCAGTGAACTGGGGGCGCGGGTGACCCAGTACTTC
CDR3 protein: CASSELGARVTQYF

clone size: NA
D gene: TRBD1
V gene: TRBV4-2
J gene: TRBJ1-6
CDR3 DNA: TGTGCCAGCAGCCTAGAGGGGGACAGCTATTCACCCCTCCACTTT
CDR3 protein: CASSLEGDSYSPLHF

clone size: NA
D gene: NA
V gene: TRBV7-2
J gene: TRBJ2-7
CDR3 DNA: TGTGCCAGCAGCTTGCACAGGGACGAACAGTACTTC
CDR3 protein: CASSLHRDEQYF

clone size: NA
D gene: NA
V gene: TRBV9
J gene: TRBJ1-2
CDR3 DNA: TGTGCCAGCAGCGTAGCATGGGAGGGTGGCTACACCTTC
CDR3 protein: CASSVAWEGGYTF

clone size: NA
D gene: NA
V gene: TRBV2
J gene: TRBJ1-5
CDR3 DNA: TGTGCCAGCAGTGCATCCGAAGCGGTCGGTCAGCCCCAGCATTTT
CDR3 protein: CASSASEAVGQPQHF

clone size: NA
D gene: NA
V gene: TRBV19
J gene: TRBJ2-5
CDR3 DNA: TGTGCCAGTAGTATAGGTGGGGGAGAGACCCAGTACTTC
CDR3 protein: CASSIGGGETQYF

clone size: NA
D gene: NA
V gene: TRBV18
J gene: TRBJ1-1
CDR3 DNA: TGTGCCAGCTCACCTCGAGGACAGAATACTGAAGCTTTCTTT
CDR3 protein: CASSPRGQNTEAFF

clone size: few
D gene: NA
V gene: TRBV11-3
J gene: TRBJ1-2
CDR3 DNA: TGTGCCAGCAGCTCCTACAGCAACTATGGCTACACCTTC
CDR3 protein: CASSSYSNYGYTF

clone size: NA
D gene: NA
V gene: TRBV9
J gene: TRBJ1-2
CDR3 DNA: TGTGCCAGCAGCGGGACGGACTATGGCTACACCTTC
CDR3 protein: CASSGTDYGYTF

clone size: NA
D gene: TRBD1
V gene: TRBV6-5
J gene: TRBJ2-7
CDR3 DNA: TGTGCCAGCAGTTACTCGGGACAGCCTCATTACGACGAGCAGTACTTC
CDR3 protein: CASSYSGQPHYDEQYF

clone size: few
D gene: TRBD1
V gene: TRBV6-4
J gene: TRBJ1-6
CDR3 DNA: TGTGCCAGCAGTTGGAAAGGGGGCTCGGGCTCACCCCTCCACTTT
CDR3 protein: CASSWKGGSGSPLHF

clone size: NA
D gene: NA
V gene: TRBV27
J gene: TRBJ2-3
CDR3 DNA: TGTGCCAGCAGTCGCTCTACAACCCCCGATACGCAGTATTTT
CDR3 protein: CASSRSTTPDTQYF

clone size: NA
D gene: TRBD1
V gene: TRBV11-2
J gene: TRBJ1-2
CDR3 DNA: TGTGCCAGCAGCTTCGACAGGGACTATGGCTACACCTTC
CDR3 protein: CASSFDRDYGYTF

clone size: NA
D gene: TRBD1
V gene: TRBV5-6
J gene: TRBJ1-3
CDR3 DNA: TGTGCCAGCACCCAGGGGGGCCCGTCTGGAAACACCATATATTTT
CDR3 protein: CASTQGGPSGNTIYF

clone size: NA
D gene: TRBD1
V gene: TRBV18
J gene: TRBJ2-1
CDR3 DNA: TGTGCCAGCGGACAGGTCTCCTACAATGAGCAGTTCTTC
CDR3 protein: CASGQVSYNEQFF

clone size: NA
D gene: NA
V gene: TRBV6-1
J gene: TRBJ2-4
CDR3 DNA: TGTGCCAGCATGATAGGGGCCCAGGGCTCAAACATTCAGTACTTC
CDR3 protein: CASMIGAQGSNIQYF

clone size: NA
D gene: NA
V gene: TRBV7-9
J gene: TRBJ1-5
CDR3 DNA: TGTGCCAGCAGCTTTATCAATCAGCCCCAGCATTTT
CDR3 protein: CASSFINQPQHF

clone size: NA
D gene: NA
V gene: TRBV5-1
J gene: TRBJ2-1
CDR3 DNA: TGCGCCAGCAGCTTGGGTTTAGATGAGCAGTTCTTC
CDR3 protein: CASSLGLDEQFF

clone size: once
D gene: NA
V gene: TRBV19
J gene: TRBJ2-5
CDR3 DNA: TGTGCCAGTAGTGATGGGGCAGGGAATTTGGGAGAGACCCAGTACTTC
CDR3 protein: CASSDGAGNLGETQYF

clone size: NA
D gene: NA
V gene: TRBV5-6
J gene: TRBJ1-2
CDR3 DNA: TGTGCCAGCAGCCGCGAAAGGGGCTACACCTTC
CDR3 protein: CASSRERGYTF

clone size: NA
D gene: NA
V gene: TRBV2
J gene: TRBJ2-1
CDR3 DNA: TGTGCCAGCGACTTCGGACTAACCTACAATGAGCAGTTCTTC
CDR3 protein: CASDFGLTYNEQFF

clone size: medium-sized
D gene: TRBD2
V gene: TRBV19
J gene: TRBJ2-3
CDR3 DNA: TGTGCCAGTAGTATTGAAGGGACTAGCGGGGTAGGGTATACGCAGTATTTT
CDR3 protein: CASSIEGTSGVGYTQYF

clone size: NA
D gene: TRBD1
V gene: TRBV5-1
J gene: TRBJ2-2
CDR3 DNA: TGCGCCAGCAGCTTACAGGGGGCTGGTAGCACCGGGGAGCTGTTTTTT
CDR3 protein: CASSLQGAGSTGELFF

clone size: NA
D gene: TRBD1
V gene: TRBV30
J gene: TRBJ1-1
CDR3 DNA: TGTGCCAAACGGGACAGGGGTTGGACTGAAGCTTTCTTT
CDR3 protein: CAKRDRGWTEAFF

clone size: NA
D gene: NA
V gene: TRBV7-3
J gene: TRBJ1-2
CDR3 DNA: TGTGCCAGCAGCCCGACCAGGGCCGGAGGTGGCTACACCTTC
CDR3 protein: CASSPTRAGGGYTF

clone size: NA
D gene: NA
V gene: TRBV7-2
J gene: TRBJ1-5
CDR3 DNA: TGTGCCAGCACCTTGCCTGATCAGCCCCAGCATTTT
CDR3 protein: CASTLPDQPQHF

clone size: NA
D gene: TRBD2
V gene: TRBV28
J gene: TRBJ2-3
CDR3 DNA: TGTGCCAGCAGTTTAGTAGCGGGGGGCCCAGATACGCAGTATTTT
CDR3 protein: CASSLVAGGPDTQYF

clone size: NA
D gene: TRBD1
V gene: TRBV6-1
J gene: TRBJ2-5
CDR3 DNA: TGTGCCAGCAGTGAAGTGGGGACAGGGGGTTTTGAGACCCAGTACTTC
CDR3 protein: CASSEVGTGGFETQYF

clone size: few
D gene: NA
V gene: TRBV2
J gene: TRBJ1-3
CDR3 DNA: TGTGCCAGCATTTCGGGGCAAGGAAACACCATATATTTT
CDR3 protein: CASISGQGNTIYF

clone size: NA
D gene: NA
V gene: TRBV7-2
J gene: TRBJ1-5
CDR3 DNA: TGTGCCAGCAGCTTATACAGCCACCTAAATAGCAATCAGCCCCAGCATTTT
CDR3 protein: CASSLYSHLNSNQPQHF

clone size: NA
D gene: NA
V gene: TRBV18
J gene: TRBJ2-3
CDR3 DNA: TGTGCCAGCTCACCTACTGCGCTTGGAGCAGATACGCAGTATTTT
CDR3 protein: CASSPTALGADTQYF

clone size: once
D gene: NA
V gene: TRBV11-1
J gene: TRBJ2-7
CDR3 DNA: TGTGCCAGCAGCCTTCAGGAGCCCACAGTTGACGAGCAGTACTTC
CDR3 protein: CASSLQEPTVDEQYF

clone size: NA
D gene: NA
V gene: TRBV5-1
J gene: TRBJ2-6
CDR3 DNA: TGCGCCAGCAGCTTAGAGGGCACTTCTGGGGCCAACGTCCTGACTTTC
CDR3 protein: CASSLEGTSGANVLTF

clone size: NA
D gene: NA
V gene: TRBV6-1
J gene: TRBJ1-2
CDR3 DNA: TGTGCCAGCGAGGATCTGCAACAAACCGGGGGCTACACCTTC
CDR3 protein: CASEDLQQTGGYTF

clone size: NA
D gene: NA
V gene: TRBV9
J gene: TRBJ2-5
CDR3 DNA: TGTGCCAGCAGCGAAGATCCGACAGGCCAAGAGACCCAGTACTTC
CDR3 protein: CASSEDPTGQETQYF

clone size: NA
D gene: NA
V gene: TRBV29-1
J gene: TRBJ2-5
CDR3 DNA: TGCAGCGTCGTGCAGGGCTACGAGACCCAGTACTTC
CDR3 protein: CSVVQGYETQYF

clone size: NA
D gene: TRBD1
V gene: TRBV7-6
J gene: TRBJ2-7
CDR3 DNA: TGTGCCAGCAGCGCCCGGGACAGGGGGCTCTACGAGCAGTACTTC
CDR3 protein: CASSARDRGLYEQYF

clone size: NA
D gene: TRBD2
V gene: TRBV6-5
J gene: TRBJ2-7
CDR3 DNA: TGTGCCAGCAGTCCACCGGGGGGGCCCTACGAGCAGTACTTC
CDR3 protein: CASSPPGGPYEQYF

clone size: NA
D gene: NA
V gene: TRBV5-6
J gene: TRBJ1-1
CDR3 DNA: TGTGCCAGCAGCTTTTACTCTGGAGTAGCTTTCTTT
CDR3 protein: CASSFYSGVAFF

clone size: NA
D gene: NA
V gene: TRBV9
J gene: TRBJ2-3
CDR3 DNA: TGTGCCAGCAGCGTAGCTACCGGGGGAGATACGCAGTATTTT
CDR3 protein: CASSVATGGDTQYF

clone size: NA
D gene: TRBD1
V gene: TRBV6-5
J gene: TRBJ2-7
CDR3 DNA: TGTGCCTCAAAAAGGACAGGAGTAGCAGATTTTGAGCAGTACTTC
CDR3 protein: CASKRTGVADFEQYF

clone size: NA
D gene: NA
V gene: TRBV21-1
J gene: TRBJ1-6
CDR3 DNA: TGTGCCAGCAGCAAAAGGGCCCGGAAATCACCCCTCCACTTT
CDR3 protein: CASSKRARKSPLHF

clone size: NA
D gene: TRBD1
V gene: TRBV19
J gene: TRBJ1-2
CDR3 DNA: TGTGCCAGTAGTGACAGGGGGCTCTATGGCTACACCTTC
CDR3 protein: CASSDRGLYGYTF

clone size: NA
D gene: TRBD1
V gene: TRBV5-1
J gene: TRBJ1-6
CDR3 DNA: TGCGCCAGCAGCACGACCGGGACAGTAAATTCACCCCTCCACTTT
CDR3 protein: CASSTTGTVNSPLHF

clone size: once
D gene: NA
V gene: TRBV5-1
J gene: TRBJ2-7
CDR3 DNA: TGCGCCAGCAGCTTTTCGTCAGGATCGTTCGGCTACGAGCAGTACTTC
CDR3 protein: CASSFSSGSFGYEQYF

clone size: NA
D gene: NA
V gene: TRBV5-6
J gene: TRBJ2-5
CDR3 DNA: TGTGCCAGCAGCAGCAGGGGTCGAGAGACCCAGTACTTC
CDR3 protein: CASSSRGRETQYF

clone size: NA
D gene: NA
V gene: TRBV9
J gene: TRBJ2-2
CDR3 DNA: TGTGCCAGCAGCGTAGTTTGGAACACCGGGGAGCTGTTTTTT
CDR3 protein: CASSVVWNTGELFF

clone size: NA
D gene: TRBD1
V gene: TRBV11-1
J gene: TRBJ1-5
CDR3 DNA: TGTGCCAGCAGCCCCGGGACAGATAATCAGCCCCAGCATTTT
CDR3 protein: CASSPGTDNQPQHF

clone size: NA
D gene: TRBD1
V gene: TRBV30
J gene: TRBJ2-5
CDR3 DNA: TGTGCCTTAACCACAGGGGGAGAGACCCAGTACTTC
CDR3 protein: CALTTGGETQYF

clone size: NA
D gene: TRBD2
V gene: TRBV27
J gene: TRBJ2-1
CDR3 DNA: TGTGCCAGCGCGGGGGGGCTCTACAATGAGCAGTTCTTC
CDR3 protein: CASAGGLYNEQFF

clone size: NA
D gene: NA
V gene: TRBV9
J gene: TRBJ1-3
CDR3 DNA: TGTGCCAGCGGGGGGGCCAGCTCTGGAAACACCATATATTTT
CDR3 protein: CASGGASSGNTIYF

clone size: once
D gene: TRBD1
V gene: TRBV7-2
J gene: TRBJ2-7
CDR3 DNA: TGTGCCAGCAGCCCTAACATATTTAGAGACAGGGGGCGCGTTGAGCAGTACTTC
CDR3 protein: CASSPNIFRDRGRVEQYF

clone size: NA
D gene: NA
V gene: TRBV7-3
J gene: TRBJ2-3
CDR3 DNA: TGTGCCAGCAGCTTATTTGCCGCCGGGACCGGGATTAACGATACGCAGTATTTT
CDR3 protein: CASSLFAAGTGINDTQYF